A selection of T cell receptor beta chains follows, all from one sample in a study of T-cell reconstitution after alpha-beta-depleted transplantation in children. A single record per CDR3 protein comes from TCRdb applying MiXCR to the PCR reads. The profile shows approximately 30,000 distinct CDR3 sequences, 5.5% to 8% of them singletons. The sample in question was peripheral blood, obtained 60 days after TCRalphabeta/CD19-depleted stem cell transplant. The origin of the receptors is a child under two years old who had a stem cell transplant for acute myeloid leukemia, so the T cells may come from the graft donor. Each CDR3 is given with its conserved first and last residue. D genes are given only for firm matches. Some rows have no size entry. The others give once, few or many, or a class for an expanded clone.

v_call: TRBV10-3
d_call: NA
j_call: TRBJ2-7
clone_size: many
cdr3_nt: TGTGCCATCAGTGAGGAGTCTCTCTCCTACGAGCAGTACTTC
cdr3_aa: CAISEESLSYEQYF

v_call: TRBV27
d_call: NA
j_call: TRBJ2-7
clone_size: many
cdr3_nt: TGTGCCAGCAGTTTGGGCCCAGGGGTGTCCTACGAGCAGTACTTC
cdr3_aa: CASSLGPGVSYEQYF

v_call: TRBV6-5
d_call: TRBD1
j_call: TRBJ2-3
clone_size: many
cdr3_nt: TGTGCCAGCAGTTACTCTGGACAGGGGGGGAGTACAGATACGCAGTATTTT
cdr3_aa: CASSYSGQGGSTDTQYF

v_call: TRBV12-3/TRBV12-4
d_call: NA
j_call: TRBJ2-5
clone_size: many
cdr3_nt: TGTGCCAGCAGTTTAGGAACAGGGAGGGAGACCCAGTACTTC
cdr3_aa: CASSLGTGRETQYF

v_call: TRBV5-1
d_call: TRBD1
j_call: TRBJ2-3
clone_size: many
cdr3_nt: TGCGCCAGCAGCTGGGGGACAGGGGGAGGCACAGATACGCAGTATTTT
cdr3_aa: CASSWGTGGGTDTQYF

v_call: TRBV7-9
d_call: TRBD1
j_call: TRBJ2-7
clone_size: many
cdr3_nt: TGTGCCAGCAGCTACCTGGACAGGGGGCGCGAGCAGTACTTC
cdr3_aa: CASSYLDRGREQYF

v_call: TRBV6-5
d_call: TRBD2
j_call: TRBJ2-2
clone_size: many
cdr3_nt: TGTGCCAGTTCCCGAGCGGGGGGGTCCCCCGGGGAGCTGTTTTTT
cdr3_aa: CASSRAGGSPGELFF

v_call: TRBV20-1
d_call: NA
j_call: TRBJ2-7
clone_size: NA
cdr3_nt: TGCAGTGCTAGTTGGGGCCAGGGGCCGCGACCCCTCTACGAGCAGTACTTC
cdr3_aa: CSASWGQGPRPLYEQYF

v_call: TRBV20-1
d_call: NA
j_call: TRBJ2-5
clone_size: many
cdr3_nt: TGCAGTGCTAGAGTTAGCCAAGAGACCCAGTACTTC
cdr3_aa: CSARVSQETQYF

v_call: TRBV7-9
d_call: NA
j_call: TRBJ2-7
clone_size: many
cdr3_nt: TGTGCCAGCAGATACGGGACGGAACCCTACGAGCAGTACTTC
cdr3_aa: CASRYGTEPYEQYF

v_call: TRBV5-1
d_call: NA
j_call: TRBJ2-3
clone_size: many
cdr3_nt: TGCGCCAGCAGCTTGGACAAGAGGACAGCCAATACCCAGGAGCGGGATACGCAGTATTTT
cdr3_aa: CASSLDKRTANTQERDTQYF

v_call: TRBV6-2/TRBV6-3
d_call: NA
j_call: TRBJ2-2
clone_size: few
cdr3_nt: TGTGCCGCCTACGGGACCGGAGACACCGGGGAGCTGTTTTTT
cdr3_aa: CAAYGTGDTGELFF

v_call: TRBV6-6
d_call: NA
j_call: TRBJ2-2
clone_size: many
cdr3_nt: TGTGCCAGCACCAACAGGGAGAACGGGGAGCTGTTTTTT
cdr3_aa: CASTNRENGELFF

v_call: TRBV25-1
d_call: TRBD1
j_call: TRBJ2-7
clone_size: many
cdr3_nt: TGTGCCAGCAGTTTGCGTCGACAGGGCACTTACGAGCAGTACTTC
cdr3_aa: CASSLRRQGTYEQYF

v_call: TRBV10-2
d_call: TRBD2
j_call: TRBJ2-3
clone_size: many
cdr3_nt: TGCGCCAGCAGTGAGTCGAAGGGGCTAGCGGGAGTTGGAGATACGCAGTATTTT
cdr3_aa: CASSESKGLAGVGDTQYF

v_call: TRBV5-1
d_call: NA
j_call: TRBJ2-7
clone_size: many
cdr3_nt: TGCGCCAGCAGCTTGGAGCCGGGTCCCTATCACTACTACGAGCAGTACTTC
cdr3_aa: CASSLEPGPYHYYEQYF

v_call: TRBV20-1
d_call: NA
j_call: TRBJ2-7
clone_size: many
cdr3_nt: TGCAGTGCTTCCGGCAGGGGCGGTTACATTAGCGGTTACGAGCAGTACTTC
cdr3_aa: CSASGRGGYISGYEQYF

v_call: TRBV19
d_call: NA
j_call: TRBJ1-1
clone_size: many
cdr3_nt: TGTGCCAGTAGTCGCGACGGGGCTGGAGCTTTCTTT
cdr3_aa: CASSRDGAGAFF

v_call: TRBV12-3/TRBV12-4
d_call: TRBD2
j_call: TRBJ2-1
clone_size: many
cdr3_nt: TGTGCCAGCAGTTCTAGCGGGAGGGCCGGTGAGCAGTTCTTC
cdr3_aa: CASSSSGRAGEQFF

v_call: TRBV5-1
d_call: TRBD1
j_call: TRBJ1-1
clone_size: many
cdr3_nt: TGCGCCAGCAGGGAACCGGGACAGGGTGTTCCGGCTTTCTTT
cdr3_aa: CASREPGQGVPAFF

v_call: TRBV12-5
d_call: TRBD1
j_call: TRBJ2-3
clone_size: many
cdr3_nt: TGTGCTAGTGGATCCGGGACAGGGGGCCTGGATACGCAGTATTTT
cdr3_aa: CASGSGTGGLDTQYF

v_call: TRBV24-1
d_call: NA
j_call: TRBJ2-1
clone_size: few
cdr3_nt: TGTGCCACCAGTGACGCCGGGACCTGGGGTGAGCAGTTCTTC
cdr3_aa: CATSDAGTWGEQFF

v_call: TRBV2
d_call: NA
j_call: TRBJ1-1
clone_size: many
cdr3_nt: TGTGCCAGCAGCCTCGGGATCACGAACACTGAAGCTTTCTTT
cdr3_aa: CASSLGITNTEAFF

v_call: TRBV5-1
d_call: TRBD1
j_call: TRBJ1-2
clone_size: many
cdr3_nt: TGCGCCAGCAGCTGGGACAGGGAAGCAGATGGCTACACCTTC
cdr3_aa: CASSWDREADGYTF

v_call: TRBV5-1
d_call: NA
j_call: TRBJ2-7
clone_size: many
cdr3_nt: TGCGCCAGCAGCTTGGGACAGGGACTTTACGAGCAGTACTTC
cdr3_aa: CASSLGQGLYEQYF

v_call: TRBV12-3/TRBV12-4
d_call: TRBD2
j_call: TRBJ2-5
clone_size: many
cdr3_nt: TGTGCCAGCAGTTTCATCCCTTACGGGACTAGCGCCTTCCAAGAGACCCAGTACTTC
cdr3_aa: CASSFIPYGTSAFQETQYF

v_call: TRBV6-5
d_call: TRBD1
j_call: TRBJ2-7
clone_size: many
cdr3_nt: TGTGCCAGCAGTTGGGCAACCGGGACAGGCTGGCCCGAGCAGTACTTC
cdr3_aa: CASSWATGTGWPEQYF

v_call: TRBV7-2
d_call: TRBD2
j_call: TRBJ2-7
clone_size: many
cdr3_nt: TGTGCCAGCACCCAATCACTAGCGGGAGCCGGAGAGCAGTACTTC
cdr3_aa: CASTQSLAGAGEQYF

v_call: TRBV12-3/TRBV12-4
d_call: NA
j_call: TRBJ2-4
clone_size: many
cdr3_nt: TGTGCCAGCAGTCCCCATCGCGGCATTCAGTACTTC
cdr3_aa: CASSPHRGIQYF

v_call: TRBV7-9
d_call: NA
j_call: TRBJ2-2
clone_size: many
cdr3_nt: TGTGCCAGCAAGGTCGGGTCCACCGGGGAGCTGTTTTTT
cdr3_aa: CASKVGSTGELFF

v_call: TRBV7-9
d_call: NA
j_call: TRBJ2-7
clone_size: many
cdr3_nt: TGTGCCAGCAGCTTAAATCCCTACGAGCAGTACTTC
cdr3_aa: CASSLNPYEQYF

v_call: TRBV27
d_call: NA
j_call: TRBJ2-5
clone_size: many
cdr3_nt: TGTGCCAGCAGTTTACAGCAGGGAGATTTTGCGGAGACCCAGTACTTC
cdr3_aa: CASSLQQGDFAETQYF

v_call: TRBV4-3
d_call: NA
j_call: TRBJ2-2
clone_size: many
cdr3_nt: TGCGCCAGCAGCCAAGCCAGTGTCACCGGGGAGCTGTTTTTT
cdr3_aa: CASSQASVTGELFF

v_call: TRBV19
d_call: NA
j_call: TRBJ2-1
clone_size: few
cdr3_nt: TGTGCCAGTAGTATAGGAGGGGGGGGGTACTACAATGAGCAGTTCTTC
cdr3_aa: CASSIGGGGYYNEQFF

v_call: TRBV7-9
d_call: NA
j_call: TRBJ2-7
clone_size: many
cdr3_nt: TGTGCCAGCAGCTCTGACCCCTACGAGCAGTACTTC
cdr3_aa: CASSSDPYEQYF

v_call: TRBV7-2
d_call: TRBD2
j_call: TRBJ2-5
clone_size: many
cdr3_nt: TGTGCCAGCAGCCGGGGGGGGGGCCCGGAGACCCAGTACTTC
cdr3_aa: CASSRGGGPETQYF

v_call: TRBV28
d_call: NA
j_call: TRBJ2-7
clone_size: NA
cdr3_nt: TGTGCCAGCTACAGGGATGGCGAGCAGTACTTC
cdr3_aa: CASYRDGEQYF

v_call: TRBV6-5
d_call: NA
j_call: TRBJ2-5
clone_size: few
cdr3_nt: TGTGCCAGCTCAAACCGGGACACCCAGTACTTC
cdr3_aa: CASSNRDTQYF

v_call: TRBV7-2
d_call: NA
j_call: TRBJ2-7
clone_size: many
cdr3_nt: TGTGCCAGCAGCCCTGGGCGGCACTACGAGCAGTACTTC
cdr3_aa: CASSPGRHYEQYF

v_call: TRBV12-3/TRBV12-4
d_call: TRBD2
j_call: TRBJ2-1
clone_size: many
cdr3_nt: TGTGCCAGCAGTTTATATCCTAGCGGGAGGGCGGTAAATGAGCAGTTCTTC
cdr3_aa: CASSLYPSGRAVNEQFF

v_call: TRBV2
d_call: NA
j_call: TRBJ2-5
clone_size: many
cdr3_nt: TGTGCCAGCAGTGAGTGGGGGCGGGAGACCCAGTACTTC
cdr3_aa: CASSEWGRETQYF

v_call: TRBV5-1
d_call: NA
j_call: TRBJ1-1
clone_size: many
cdr3_nt: TGCGCCAGCAGCTTGACTGAAGCTTTCTTT
cdr3_aa: CASSLTEAFF

v_call: TRBV4-3
d_call: TRBD1
j_call: TRBJ2-4
clone_size: few
cdr3_nt: TGCGCCAGCAGCCAAGCACAGGGGAACATTCAGTACTTC
cdr3_aa: CASSQAQGNIQYF

v_call: TRBV12-3/TRBV12-4
d_call: NA
j_call: TRBJ2-5
clone_size: many
cdr3_nt: TGTGCCAGCAGTTTAGCCCTCCAAGAGACCCAGTACTTC
cdr3_aa: CASSLALQETQYF

v_call: TRBV7-9
d_call: TRBD2
j_call: TRBJ2-1
clone_size: many
cdr3_nt: TGTGCCAGCAGCTTAGGGGGACTAGCGGTCTCCTACAATGAGCAGTTCTTC
cdr3_aa: CASSLGGLAVSYNEQFF

v_call: TRBV5-1
d_call: NA
j_call: TRBJ1-2
clone_size: medium-sized
cdr3_nt: TGCGCCAGCAGCTTGGACTCCTTACAAGCTGGCTACACCTTC
cdr3_aa: CASSLDSLQAGYTF

v_call: TRBV28
d_call: NA
j_call: TRBJ2-3
clone_size: many
cdr3_nt: TGTGCCAGCAGTTTCCCCGCGGAGGATCTCACAGATACGCAGTATTTT
cdr3_aa: CASSFPAEDLTDTQYF

v_call: TRBV9
d_call: NA
j_call: TRBJ2-3
clone_size: many
cdr3_nt: TGTGCCAGCAGCGTAGTCCCGGGAGCCACAGATACGCAGTATTTT
cdr3_aa: CASSVVPGATDTQYF

v_call: TRBV15
d_call: NA
j_call: TRBJ2-5
clone_size: many
cdr3_nt: TGTGCCACCAGCTTAGGACGGCAAGAGACCCAGTACTTC
cdr3_aa: CATSLGRQETQYF

v_call: TRBV5-1
d_call: NA
j_call: TRBJ2-5
clone_size: many
cdr3_nt: TGCGCCAGCAGCTTCAGAGGATACCAAGAGACCCAGTACTTC
cdr3_aa: CASSFRGYQETQYF

v_call: TRBV6-4
d_call: NA
j_call: TRBJ2-3
clone_size: many
cdr3_nt: TGTGCCAGCAGTCCCGAGGCCCAAGAACAGCGGATTAGCACAGATACGCAGTATTTT
cdr3_aa: CASSPEAQEQRISTDTQYF

v_call: TRBV6-6
d_call: NA
j_call: TRBJ2-7
clone_size: few
cdr3_nt: TGTGCCAGCAGTTACGGGCAGCTCTACGAGCAGTACTTC
cdr3_aa: CASSYGQLYEQYF

v_call: TRBV7-9
d_call: NA
j_call: TRBJ2-2
clone_size: many
cdr3_nt: TGTGCCAGCAGCTTAGGGGAGCTGTTTTTT
cdr3_aa: CASSLGELFF

v_call: TRBV28
d_call: TRBD2
j_call: TRBJ2-1
clone_size: many
cdr3_nt: TGTGCCAGCAGTTCCCCCACTAGCGGGAGACTCCGCTCCTACAATGAGCAGTTCTTC
cdr3_aa: CASSSPTSGRLRSYNEQFF

v_call: TRBV18
d_call: NA
j_call: TRBJ1-1
clone_size: many
cdr3_nt: TGTGCCAGCTCTCGGGACGGACTAATGGAAGCTTTCTTT
cdr3_aa: CASSRDGLMEAFF

v_call: TRBV19
d_call: TRBD1
j_call: TRBJ1-1
clone_size: NA
cdr3_nt: TGTGCCAGTAGTCCCTGGGGACAGGACGGAACTGAAGCTTTCTTT
cdr3_aa: CASSPWGQDGTEAFF

v_call: TRBV7-3
d_call: TRBD1
j_call: TRBJ1-1
clone_size: many
cdr3_nt: TGTGCCAGCAGCTTATACCCCCCCCGGGACAGGGTTCGGGCGAGCACTGAAGCTTTCTTT
cdr3_aa: CASSLYPPRDRVRASTEAFF